The next 29 T cell receptor beta chains were all read from a single sample in a study of blood T cells in healthy people across ages (dated by TCRdb to about 2015). Library creation used 5' RACE. The reads were generated on an Illumina HiSeq 2500. A second PCR of roughly 7 to 11 cycles was performed with a sample-barcoded 5' primer and a J-beta primer mix. Starting from the raw public reads, TCRdb applied fastp trimming at Q25, assembled clones with MiXCR and retained in-frame beta chains. Each CDR3 protein appears once, grouped with its most common genes and DNA. The sample table contains about 1.7 million distinct CDR3 sequences; only one count was recorded for 28% of them. 7.7% of the sample lies in the top ten. Sequenced input: blood. These receptors all come from a woman under 40 in good health.

The chain recombines TRBV6-5 with TRBJ2-1; a weak D match, TRBD2 (7 bases). Trimming removed 4 bases from V and 4 bases from J, with 23 bases in between. Germline CDR1 MNHEY, CDR2 SVGAGI. The CDR3 is made up of 18 amino acids. The CDR3 DNA reads as TGTGCCAGCAGTTCCCGGGGGGCCCAGGGGATAGCTTACAATGAGCAGTTCTTC. Protein sequence: CASSSRGAQGIAYNEQFF.

The rearrangement joins TRBV12-3 or TRBV12-4 to TRBJ2-1, with 9 bases fitting TRBD2. Trimming took 2 bases from V and 9 from J; bases not matched to a gene: 14. This CDR3 is built from 17 residues. The CDR3 protein is CASSLSLLAGLGIEQFF. CDR3 DNA sequence: TGTGCCAGCAGTTTATCCCTCCTAGCGGGGCTGGGGATTGAGCAGTTCTTC.

This clonotype was detected a few times. The chain combines TRBV5-1 with TRBJ1-2; TRBD1 is a possible D gene (6 bases). V was trimmed by 4 bases and J by 8 bases, leaving 15 bases between them. The CDR3 sequence is 13 residues long. The germline CDR1 and CDR2 sequences are SGHRS and YFSETQ. The CDR3 sequence is CASSLGGAQGYTF. The CDR3, as DNA: TGCGCCAGCAGCCTCGGGGGGGCGCAGGGCTACACCTTC. Together with reference TRBV5-1 and TRBJ1-2, the CDR3 gives the full variable domain: KAGVTQTPRYLIKTRGQQVTLSCSPISGHRSVSWYQQTPGQGLQFLFEYFSETQRNKGNFPGRFSGRQFSNSRSEMNVSTLELGDSALYLCASSLGGAQGYTFGSGTRLTVV.

This clonotype was detected a few times. The rearrangement uses TRBV29-1 and TRBJ1-2; D may be TRBD1 (5 bases). Per the germline V gene, CDR1 is SQVTM and CDR2 is ANQGSEA. Trimming pared 3 bases from V and 2 bases from J, leaving 10 bases between. CDR3 length: 13 residues. CDR3 region: CSVEGRANYGYTF. In DNA form, the CDR3 reads TGCAGCGTTGAGGGCAGGGCCAACTATGGCTACACCTTC.

This clonotype was recorded only once. CDR3 sequence reads: CASSLDAGGGQETQYF. In DNA, the CDR3 is TGTGCCAGCAGCTTAGATGCGGGAGGGGGCCAAGAGACCCAGTACTTC. The V and J genes are TRBV7-9 and TRBJ2-5; 9 bases align to TRBD2. Per the germline V gene, CDR1 is SEHNR and CDR2 is FQNEAQ (reference sequence). The CDR3 consists of 16 residues. V trimming: 1 base; J trimming: 1 base; junction bases outside the gene matches: 4.

As concerns this clonotype: It is likely a read error, because the conserved phenylalanine at the end of the CDR3 is missing. V and J are TRBV28 and TRBJ1-5; D might be TRBD1 (5 bases). From germline, CDR1 is MDHEN and CDR2 SYDVKM. The CDR3 covers 16 residues. With 1 base removed from V and 1 base from J, the gap between germline ends came to 11 bases. CDR3 sequence (DNA): TGTGCCAGCAGTTTATCGGGGGAGGGGAGCAATCAGCCCCAGCATTGT. This sequence encodes CASSLSGEGSNQPQHC.

This clonotype was seen ten or more times. This rearrangement joins TRBV6-5 to TRBJ1-2; D call uncertain. CDR3 size: 12 residues. Looked up from germline, CDR1 is MNHEY and CDR2 is SVGAGI. V lost 5 bases to trimming and J lost 4 bases, with 8 bases between them. The CDR3 region is CASSAQAYGYTF. The CDR3 DNA follows: TGTGCCAGCAGTGCCCAGGCCTATGGCTACACCTTC.

The sample holds many counts of this clonotype. CDR3: CASSLWRDVETQYF. DNA for the CDR3: TGTGCCAGCAGTCTTTGGAGGGATGTGGAGACCCAGTACTTC. This rearrangement joins TRBV12-3 or TRBV12-4 to TRBJ2-5, with D possibly matching TRBD2 (6 bases). The CDR3 extends over 14 amino acids. The V and J ends lost 5 bases and 5 bases respectively, with 15 bases between them.

This clonotype was found a few times. The gene calls are TRBV24-1 and TRBJ2-5, with D unclear. Germline values: CDR1 KGHDR, CDR2 SFDVKD. CDR3 length: 12 residues. Deletions cut 4 bases from V and 7 bases from J, with 9 bases between. The CDR3 is CATSDRSGTQYF. The CDR3 nucleotides are TGTGCCACCAGTGACCGGTCAGGGACCCAGTACTTC.

A few counts support this clonotype. The chain couples TRBV30 to TRBJ2-1, with 11 bases lining up with TRBD2. V lost 3 bases, J lost 11 bases, and 9 bases stayed unmatched. Germline assignment: CDR1 GTSNPN and CDR2 SVGIG (reference sequence). This CDR3 spans 14 amino acids. CDR3 DNA sequence: TGTGCCTGGAGCCAACTAGCGGGAGAGGGGCAGCAGTTCTTC. Translated, it gives CAWSQLAGEGQQFF.

The chain employs TRBV2 and TRBJ1-4, with D tentatively TRBD1 (5 bases). Germline CDR1 SNHLY, CDR2 FYNNEI. CDR3 length equals 12 residues. Between the trimmed V and J ends, which lost 3 bases and 8 bases, there was a span of 7 bases. The CDR3 DNA follows: TGTGCCAGCAGTGACAGGGCCGAAAAACTGTTTTTT. It specifies CASSDRAEKLFF.

CDR3 sequence reads: CASGGTGDEKLFF. DNA of the CDR3: TGTGCCAGCGGAGGGACAGGGGATGAAAAACTGTTTTTT. The chain carries TRBV28 and TRBJ1-4; 10 positions agree with TRBD1. Germline V gives CDR1 MDHEN, CDR2 SYDVKM. The CDR3 runs to 13 residues. V gave up 8 bases and J gave up 6 bases; unmatched junction bases: 3.

In this sample, this clonotype turned up many times. The CDR3 DNA reads TGTGCCAGCAGTTTTCGAGGTGGCAGGGGCGGAGGCTACACCTTC. Translated: CASSFRGGRGGGYTF. The rearrangement uses TRBV12-3 or TRBV12-4 and TRBJ1-2, with a weak D call TRBD1 (6 bases). V was clipped by 3 bases and J by 8 bases, with 19 bases between them. The CDR3 runs to 15 residues.

A few counts support this clonotype. This chain connects TRBV6-5 to TRBJ2-7, with a possible D match to TRBD1 (6 bases). This CDR3 is built from 15 residues. Between the trimmed V and J ends, which lost 2 bases and 3 bases, there was a span of 14 bases. Germline CDR1 reads MNHEY; CDR2 reads SVGAGI. The chain's CDR3 is CASSYTTGQYYEQYF. CDR3 sequence (DNA): TGTGCCAGCAGTTACACGACCGGACAGTACTACGAGCAGTACTTC.

To note about this clonotype: Germline is not matched at one junction end, which may reflect a read error. The chain combines TRBV13 with TRBJ2-1; 10 positions match TRBD2. Germline-derived CDR1 and CDR2 are PRHDT and FYEKMQ (reference sequence). The CDR3 is made up of 15 amino acids. CDR3 DNA sequence: TGTGCCAGCCTCGCCCGGACTAGCGGTTACAATGGGCAGTTCTTC. It specifies CASLARTSGYNGQFF. Looking up the rest from reference TRBV13 and TRBJ2-1 gives the full variable domain: AAGVIQSPRHLIKEKRETATLKCYPIPRHDTVYWYQQGPGQDPQFLISFYEKMQSDKGSIPDRFSAQQFSDYHSELNMSSLELGDSALYFCASLARTSGYNGQFFGPGTRLTVL.

The rearrangement links TRBV6-5 to TRBJ1-4, with 9 bases that match TRBD1. The CDR3 is 15 residues long. The germline gives CDR1 MNHEY, CDR2 SVGAGI. The ends lost 8 bases at V and 8 bases at J; junction bases unmatched: 12. CDR3: CASRLIGTGNEKLFF. The CDR3 coding sequence is TGTGCCAGCCGCCTTATAGGGACAGGGAACGAAAAACTGTTTTTT.

This chain connects TRBV30 to TRBJ1-5, with 8 bases identical to TRBD1. Per germline, CDR1 GTSNPN and CDR2 SVGIG (reference sequence). The V and J ends lost 7 bases and 4 bases, in that order; junction bases with no gene match: 9. The CDR3 consists of 14 residues. For the CDR3, the DNA is TGTGCCTTCCGAGGACAGGGAGCGAATCAGCCCCAGCATTTT. This encodes CAFRGQGANQPQHF.

This clonotype was seen only a few times. The chain couples TRBV3-1 to TRBJ2-5; a weak D match, TRBD2 (6 bases). This CDR3 has 14 amino acids. Germline V CDR1 and CDR2: LGHDT, YNNKEL (reference sequence). V lost 0 bases, J lost 7 bases, and 12 bases lay in between. This CDR3 reads CASSQDQAGGTQYF. The CDR3 nucleotides read TGTGCCAGCAGCCAAGATCAAGCGGGTGGGACCCAGTACTTC.

The CDR3 reads CASSPDSEKLFF. In nucleotides, the CDR3 is TGTGCCAGCAGCCCTGACAGTGAAAAACTGTTTTTT. V is TRBV7-9 and J is TRBJ1-4; the D gene is possibly TRBD1 (5 bases). Germline-derived CDR1 and CDR2 are SEHNR and FQNEAQ (reference sequence). The V gene lost 5 bases and the J gene lost 7 bases, with 8 bases spanning the gap. The CDR3 consists of 12 residues.

This clonotype was picked up many times. The chain carries TRBV7-2 and TRBJ2-7; the match to TRBD2 covers 9 bases. The CDR3 totals 15 residues. In germline, CDR1 is SGHTA, CDR2 FQGNSA. V was clipped by 2 bases and J by 7 bases; unmatched bases: 9. CDR3 protein: CASSLTGLASREQYF. CDR3 bases: TGTGCCAGCAGCTTAACGGGACTAGCCTCGAGGGAGCAGTACTTC. Complete variable domain (other parts from reference TRBV7-2 and TRBJ2-7): GAGVSQSPSNKVTEKGKDVELRCDPISGHTALYWYRQSLGQGLEFLIYFQGNSAPDKSGLPSDRFSAERTGGSVSTLTIQRTQQEDSAVYLCASSLTGLASREQYFGPGTRLTVT.

This clonotype was seen just once. An end of the junction does not agree with germline; a read error may underlie this. The rearrangement uses TRBV9 and TRBJ2-7; 11 bases fit TRBD1. The germline V gene has CDR1 SGDLS and CDR2 YYNGEE. This CDR3 spans 16 amino acids. The CDR3 is CAGSSRDRGNTYEQYF. The CDR3 DNA reads TGTGCCGGCAGCAGCCGGGACAGGGGGAATACCTACGAGCAGTACTTC.

With regard to this clonotype: No DNA is shown, since the ends of the CDR3 on it are uncertain; the CDR3 is the one TCRdb lists. This rearrangement joins TRBV11-2 to TRBJ1-4; the table's TRBD1 call for D was not verified on the DNA. CDR1 is SGHAT and CDR2 is FQNNGV in the germline V gene. The CDR3 is 14 residues long, counting both termini. This CDR3 reads CASSLVGQGTNLFF.

This clonotype was seen only a few times. V usage is TRBV2 and J usage is TRBJ2-5, with 8 bases that match TRBD1. Germline loops: CDR1 SNHLY, CDR2 FYNNEI. The CDR3 totals 15 residues. Losses at the gene ends were 6 bases for V and 5 bases for J; bases not matched to a gene: 11. CDR3 sequence reads: CASRGPGGAGETQYF. The DNA of the CDR3 is TGTGCCAGCAGGGGACCAGGGGGCGCGGGGGAGACCCAGTACTTC. The complete variable domain, with remaining parts taken from reference TRBV2 and TRBJ2-5, reads EPEVTQTPSHQVTQMGQEVILRCVPISNHLYFYWYRQILGQKVEFLVSFYNNEISEKSEIFDDQFSVERPDGSNFTLKIRSTKLEDSAMYFCASRGPGGAGETQYFGPGTRLLVL.

In the case of this clonotype: Given a much more abundant clone one base away, this may be a read error. The CDR3 spells CASSEPGQGREIQYF. DNA for the CDR3: TGTGCCAGCAGTGAACCGGGACAGGGGCGAGAGATCCAGTACTTC. This chain links TRBV28 with TRBJ2-7, with 10 bases that match TRBD1. V gave up 5 bases and J gave up 10 bases; unmatched junction bases: 14. This CDR3 region has 15 residues. Germline V gene data show CDR1 as MDHEN and CDR2 as SYDVKM.

The CDR3, as DNA: TGTGCCAGCAGCACGATGGGGACAGGCTTTTCCTACGAGCAGTACTTC. It codes for CASSTMGTGFSYEQYF. The chain is built from TRBV21-1 and TRBJ2-7; the D segment call TRBD1 is taken from the table without a DNA check. TRBV21-1 is tagged as a pseudogene. The CDR3 totals 16 residues.

This chain connects TRBV2 to TRBJ2-5; D is unresolved. CDR3 length equals 13 residues. Trimming took 6 bases from V and 3 from J, leaving 11 bases between them. CDR1 is SNHLY and CDR2 is FYNNEI in the germline V gene. CDR3 in amino acids: CASRDPNEETQYF. In DNA form, the CDR3 reads TGTGCCAGCAGAGACCCCAATGAAGAGACCCAGTACTTC.

Only a few counts were recorded for this clonotype. The chain carries TRBV12-3 or TRBV12-4 and TRBJ2-3; a weak D match, TRBD2 (5 bases). V gave up 8 bases and J gave up 3 bases, with 12 bases separating them. This CDR3 is built from 13 residues. The CDR3 here is CASEGYQTDTQYF. As DNA, the CDR3 is TGTGCCAGCGAGGGCTACCAGACAGATACGCAGTATTTT.

This clonotype was seen at least ten times. The gene calls are TRBV7-6 and TRBJ2-1; D is possibly TRBD2 (6 bases). Trimming removed 4 bases at V and 5 bases at J, with 24 bases between. CDR1 is SGHVS, CDR2 FNYEAQ, per germline. The CDR3 contains 18 residues. The CDR3 loop is CASSSPPARGSLHNEQFF. The CDR3 DNA reads TGTGCCAGCAGCTCGCCACCGGCTCGGGGGTCACTCCACAATGAGCAGTTCTTC. Complete variable domain (other parts from reference TRBV7-6 and TRBJ2-1): GAGVSQSPRYKVTKRGQDVALRCDPISGHVSLYWYRQALGQGPEFLTYFNYEAQQDKSGLPNDRFSAERPEGSISTLTIQRTEQRDSAMYRCASSSPPARGSLHNEQFFGPGTRLTVL.

This clonotype was seen a few times. This rearrangement joins TRBV29-1 to TRBJ1-2; 7 bases map to TRBD1. The length of the CDR3 is 12 residues. Germline V CDR1 and CDR2: SQVTM, ANQGSEA. V was clipped by 3 bases and J by 8 bases; unmatched bases: 6. The CDR3 DNA follows: TGCAGCGTTGAGACGACAGGGCGCGGCTACACCTTC. This encodes CSVETTGRGYTF.